Listed here are 20 T cell receptor beta chains from one sample, sequenced in a study of blood T cell repertoires in COVID-19. Sequencing was performed with immunoSEQ multiplex PCR; in TCRdb, only in-frame clones are kept and a portion is missing. Of hundreds of thousands of clones listed, 75% to 90% are singletons. Sequenced input: PBMCs or T cells enriched from blood (not recorded which). These receptors all come from a young man who had recovered from COVID-19.

The rearrangement joins TRBV25-1 to TRBJ1-1; perhaps TRBD1 as D (5 bases). This CDR3 has 13 amino acids. Trimming pared 3 bases from V and 3 bases from J, leaving 8 bases between. The germline V gene encodes CDR1 MGHDK and CDR2 SYGVNS. The CDR3 here is CASSDGHYTEAFF. CDR3 nucleotide sequence: TGTGCCAGCAGTGATGGACATTACACTGAAGCTTTCTTT.

This sequence joins TRBV7-9 and TRBJ2-1, with a tentative D call TRBD2 (5 bases). Trimming left V 1 base short and J 6 bases short, with 19 bases between. This CDR3 is built from 17 residues. Germline V gene lookup returns CDR1 SEHNR and CDR2 FQNEAQ (reference sequence). Here the CDR3 DNA reads TGTGCCAGCAGCTTAGAGGTCTTCGCGGGCGAGCCCAATGAGCAGTTCTTC. Translation gives CASSLEVFAGEPNEQFF.

This chain links TRBV29-1 with TRBJ2-1, with D maybe TRBD1 (6 bases). V was trimmed by 6 bases and J by 14 bases, leaving 14 bases between them. Germline V CDR1 and CDR2: SQVTM, ANQGSEA. The CDR3 totals 10 residues. Here the CDR3 DNA reads TGCAGCGTAGGGACCGCAGGGGAGTTCTTC. Translating gives CSVGTAGEFF.

This chain connects TRBV4-1 to TRBJ2-6; a possible D gene is TRBD1 (6 bases). This CDR3 region has 17 residues. Germline loops: CDR1 MGHRA, CDR2 YSYEKL. Trimming stripped 0 bases from V and 3 bases from J, with 12 bases between. CDR3 bases: TGCGCCAGCAGCCAAGAGGGCAGGGGTGGTGGGGCCAACGTCCTGACTTTC. Its protein product is CASSQEGRGGGANVLTF.

V is TRBV5-8 and J is TRBJ2-5, with D possibly matching TRBD2 (6 bases). V was clipped by 3 bases and J by 3 bases, with 15 bases between them. CDR1 is SGHTS and CDR2 is YDEGEE in the germline V gene. The CDR3 extends over 15 amino acids. CDR3 in DNA: TGTGCCAGCAGCTGGGGGGTGGGCGGAGAAGAGACCCAGTACTTC. Residues: CASSWGVGGEETQYF.

In the case of this clone: The junction and the germline gene differ at one end; a read error may be behind it. The V call is TRBV11-1, the J call TRBJ1-2; 11 bases align to TRBD1. The length of the CDR3 is 14 residues. Germline CDR1 is SGHAT and CDR2 is FQDESV (reference sequence). CDR3 DNA: TGTGCCAGCAGCACAAGGACAGGGGGCGCCTCCCAACTCTTC. Protein sequence: CASSTRTGGASQLF.

The V and J genes are TRBV2 and TRBJ2-5, with 10 bases fitting TRBD1. CDR3 length: 15 residues. Per the germline V gene, CDR1 is SNHLY and CDR2 is FYNNEI. V dropped 4 bases and J dropped 7; count of bases not matched to a gene: 9. The CDR3 sequence is CASSGGQGRSVTQYF. The CDR3 region has the DNA TGTGCCAGCAGTGGGGGACAGGGGAGGTCAGTGACCCAGTACTTC. The entire variable domain, with the rest obtained from reference TRBV2 and TRBJ2-5, is as follows: EPEVTQTPSHQVTQMGQEVILRCVPISNHLYFYWYRQILGQKVEFLVSFYNNEISEKSEIFDDQFSVERPDGSNFTLKIRSTKLEDSAMYFCASSGGQGRSVTQYFGPGTRLLVL.

The chain carries TRBV11-3 and TRBJ2-2; D is perhaps TRBD1 (6 bases). Germline CDR1 SGHNT, CDR2 YENEEA. The CDR3 has 16 amino acids. V gave up 4 bases and J gave up 1 base, with 13 bases separating them. The CDR3 loop is CASSSGTLENTGELFF. The CDR3 DNA reads TGTGCCAGCAGCTCCGGGACACTCGAGAACACCGGGGAGCTGTTTTTT.

The V gene is TRBV29-1, the J gene TRBJ1-2; weak D call: TRBD1 (5 bases). The CDR3 runs 13 residues. Trimming removed 4 bases from V and 4 bases from J, with 13 bases in between. The germline V gene has CDR1 SQVTM and CDR2 ANQGSEA. The CDR3 nucleotides read TGCAGCGTTGGGTTGGGGGAGGCCTATGGCTACACCTTC. This codes for CSVGLGEAYGYTF.

The CDR3 nucleotides are TGTGCCAGCAGCCCCGGACAGAACACTGAAGCTTTCTTT. Amino acids: CASSPGQNTEAFF. This chain links TRBV7-8 with TRBJ1-1; D is possibly TRBD1 (5 bases). Germline CDR1 SGHVS, CDR2 FQNEAQ. V dropped 5 bases and J dropped 1 base, with 8 bases sitting between them. This CDR3 is 13 amino acids long.

V usage is TRBV3-1 (or the pseudogene TRBV3-2) and J usage is TRBJ2-7; the D gene is possibly TRBD1 (6 bases). Trimming pared 3 bases from V and 2 bases from J, leaving 11 bases between. Germline assignment: CDR1 LGHDT and CDR2 YNNKEL (reference sequence). This CDR3 is built from 14 residues. The DNA for the CDR3 is TGTGCCAGCAGCCAGGGAACAGGGACCTACGAGCAGTACTTC. It translates to CASSQGTGTYEQYF.

This clone was seen a single time. This chain uses TRBV4-1 with TRBJ1-2; D not certain. Between the trimmed V and J ends, which lost 1 base and 2 bases, there was a span of 14 bases. The germline CDR1 and CDR2 sequences are MGHRA and YSYEKL. The CDR3 is 16 amino acids. CDR3 sequence: CASSQAPVSLNYGYTF. The CDR3 nucleotides are TGCGCCAGCAGCCAAGCGCCCGTGAGTTTAAACTATGGCTACACCTTC.

The J gene is TRBJ1-1, the V gene TRBV12-3 or TRBV12-4; D uncertain. This CDR3 has 13 amino acids. V was clipped by 6 bases and J by 0 bases, with 8 bases between them. Here the CDR3 reads CASSDEMNTEAFF. In DNA form, the CDR3 reads TGTGCCAGCAGCGATGAGATGAACACTGAAGCTTTCTTT.

CDR3 sequence (DNA): TGTGCCAGCAGCTTAGCAAGGTCGGAGTTCAGAGGGAACACTGAAGCTTTCTTT. Residues: CASSLARSEFRGNTEAFF. This sequence joins TRBV7-8 and TRBJ1-1; D is undetermined. Germline V gives CDR1 SGHVS, CDR2 FQNEAQ. CDR3 length: 18 residues. V was cut by 0 bases and J by 1 base, with 18 bases left in between.

The rearrangement joins TRBV6-5 to TRBJ2-1, with unresolved D. The ends were cut back, 4 bases at V and 6 bases at J, with 4 bases in the middle. The CDR3 has 11 amino acids. CDR1 is MNHEY, CDR2 SVGAGI, per germline. In DNA, the CDR3 is TGTGCCAGCAGTTCCATCAATGAGCAGTTCTTC. Encoded protein: CASSSINEQFF.

The chain has TRBV6-5 and TRBJ2-7, with a possible D match to TRBD1 (6 bases). Between the trimmed V and J ends, which lost 7 bases and 3 bases, there was a span of 16 bases. The CDR3 has 14 amino acids. Germline V lookup: CDR1 MNHEY, CDR2 SVGAGI. CDR3 DNA: TGTGCCAGCAACCCGGACAGTGGGTACTACGAGCAGTACTTC. This codes for CASNPDSGYYEQYF.

CDR3 in DNA: TGTGCCAGCAGTTACGGGGGCAGTCAAGAGACCCAGTACTTC. As protein: CASSYGGSQETQYF. The chain has TRBV6-2 or TRBV6-3 and TRBJ2-5; TRBD1 might be the D (6 bases). Trimming shortened V by 2 bases and J by 2 bases, and 9 bases separated the two germline ends. Germline V CDR1 and CDR2: MNHEY, SVGEGT. The CDR3 is made up of 14 amino acids.

The chain employs TRBV4-2 and TRBJ2-3; the match to TRBD2 covers 10 bases. The germline V gene has CDR1 LGHNA and CDR2 YNFKEQ. V was pared by 4 bases and J by 6 bases, with 13 bases of the junction left unmatched. This CDR3 region has 17 residues. The CDR3: CASSPDGTSGVRDTQYF. CDR3 bases: TGTGCCAGCAGCCCTGATGGAACTAGCGGGGTTCGGGATACGCAGTATTTT.

The rearrangement links TRBV21-1 to TRBJ1-1; TRBD1 is the table's D call and was not checked against the DNA. TRBV21-1 is a pseudogene. The CDR3 sequence is 18 residues long. CDR3 sequence reads: CASSTSYRDRGRGTEAFF. The CDR3 nucleotides are TGTGCCAGCAGCACAAGTTACCGGGACAGGGGACGTGGCACTGAAGCTTTCTTT.

The chain employs TRBV3-1 (or the pseudogene TRBV3-2) and TRBJ2-7; D ambiguous. The germline V gene encodes CDR1 LGHDT and CDR2 YNNKEL (reference sequence). Trimming pared 2 bases from V and 5 bases from J, leaving 4 bases between. This CDR3 has 11 amino acids. The CDR3 loop reads CASSQSNEQYF. The CDR3 nucleotides are TGTGCCAGCAGCCAATCAAACGAGCAGTACTTC.